These 27 T cell receptor beta chains were all obtained from the same sample, sequenced in a study of blood T cells in healthy people across ages. Together with a sample-barcoded 5' primer, a J-beta primer mix was included in a second PCR lasting about 6 to 12 cycles. Each CDR3 protein is one row after TCRdb ran MiXCR on the 5' RACE reads. The sample contains around 580,000 distinct CDR3 sequences, under 55% of which appear only once. The sequencing input was blood. These receptors came from a man older than 75 in good health.

V is TRBV20-1 and J is TRBJ2-1, with 8 bases aligning to TRBD2. The J call is uncertain, as TRBJ2-7 better fits the DNA end. The V gene's germline CDR1 is DFQATT and CDR2 SNEGSKA (reference sequence). The CDR3 consists of 16 residues. The CDR3 DNA follows: TGCAGTGCTACCCTGTACGGGGGGGGCGTCTACAATGAGCAGTACTTC. Translating it yields CSATLYGGGVYNEQYF.

The V call is TRBV11-2, the J call TRBJ2-6, with D tentatively TRBD1 (5 bases). The germline V and J ends were trimmed by 5 bases and 0 bases, with 14 bases remaining between them. Germline V gives CDR1 SGHAT, CDR2 FQNNGV. The CDR3 has 17 residues. CDR3 sequence (DNA): TGTGCCAGCAGCCTCCGACAGAAAAGCTCTGGGGCCAACGTCCTGACTTTC. It codes for CASSLRQKSSGANVLTF.

The V call is TRBV9, the J call TRBJ1-2, with D hard to call. The CDR3 consists of 15 residues. From germline, CDR1 is SGDLS and CDR2 YYNGEE. Trimming shortened V by 4 bases and J by 7 bases, and 20 bases separated the two germline ends. CDR3 in DNA: TGTGCCAGCAGCTCAGGTGACATATCGACCACTGGCTACACCTTC. This sequence encodes CASSSGDISTTGYTF.

This clonotype was recorded a few times. The V call is TRBV24-1, the J call TRBJ2-1; the match to TRBD2 covers 9 bases. V was pared by 0 bases and J by 7 bases, with 6 bases of the junction left unmatched. CDR3 length equals 16 residues. Germline V CDR1 and CDR2: KGHDR, SFDVKD. CDR3 amino acids: CATSDLYGTSMNEQFF. In DNA, the CDR3 is TGTGCCACCAGTGATTTGTATGGGACTAGCATGAATGAGCAGTTCTTC.

CDR3 sequence: CATSRTGGRSEQYF. CDR3 nucleotide sequence: TGTGCCACCAGCAGAACCGGAGGCCGGTCGGAGCAGTACTTC. The chain combines TRBV15 with TRBJ2-5; D is possibly TRBD2 (5 bases). Germline values: CDR1 LNHNV, CDR2 YYDKDF (reference sequence). Trimming stripped 2 bases from V and 11 bases from J, with 18 bases between. The CDR3 contains 14 residues.

This clonotype was detected only a few times. The rearrangement joins TRBV5-1 to TRBJ2-6; tentatively, D is TRBD2 (5 bases). The CDR3 spans 18 residues. The germline gives CDR1 SGHRS, CDR2 YFSETQ. Trimming pared 1 base from V and 0 bases from J, leaving 14 bases between. The CDR3 bases are TGCGCCAGCAGCTTGTCGGCTAGCTCATTCTCTGGGGCCAACGTCCTGACTTTC. The encoded protein is CASSLSASSFSGANVLTF.

CDR3 residues: CASSVGGAVIDEQFF. CDR3 DNA sequence: TGTGCCAGCAGCGTAGGGGGGGCCGTGATAGATGAGCAGTTCTTC. This chain joins TRBV9 and TRBJ2-1, with D possibly being TRBD1 or TRBD2 (6 bases each). V lost 0 bases and J lost 8, with 15 bases in between. Germline assignment: CDR1 SGDLS and CDR2 YYNGEE. CDR3 length equals 15 residues.

This clonotype was detected only a few times. V is TRBV7-2 and J is TRBJ2-2; 7 positions match TRBD2. J was trimmed by 8 bases and V by 5 bases; bases with no gene match: 14. There are 16 residues in the CDR3. The germline V gene encodes CDR1 SGHTA and CDR2 FQGNSA. CDR3 protein: CASSRVRPGGSGELFF. The CDR3 nucleotides read TGTGCCAGCAGCCGTGTTAGGCCCGGGGGGAGTGGGGAGCTGTTTTTT.

The CDR3 region has the DNA TGCAGTGCTAGAGACTCTACCAGTAGCTCCTACAATGAGCAGTTCTTC. Encoded protein: CSARDSTSSSYNEQFF. The gene calls are TRBV20-1 and TRBJ2-1; no clear D. The CDR3 is made up of 16 amino acids. V was clipped by 0 bases and J by 0 bases, with 12 bases between them. Per the germline V gene, CDR1 is DFQATT and CDR2 is SNEGSKA (reference sequence).

This clonotype turned up a few times. The chain joins TRBV20-1 to TRBJ2-7; D remains ambiguous. Deletions cut 0 bases from V and 3 bases from J, with 6 bases between. The CDR3 is 12 residues long. Germline V CDR1 and CDR2: DFQATT, SNEGSKA (reference sequence). The CDR3 loop is CSAREDIYEQYF. CDR3 nucleotides: TGCAGTGCTAGAGAGGATATCTACGAGCAGTACTTC.

This clonotype was counted once. The rearrangement links TRBV5-1 to TRBJ2-5; 8 positions match TRBD1. The trim removed 2 bases at V and 11 bases at J, leaving 14 bases unmatched. CDR1 SGHRS and CDR2 YFSETQ come from the germline V gene. The CDR3 totals 15 residues. The DNA for the CDR3 is TGCGCCAGCAGCTTCGGACAGGGTGTATTGAGGGAGCAGTACTTC. Translation gives CASSFGQGVLREQYF.

This clonotype was counted many times. The chain carries TRBV2 and TRBJ2-6, with a weak D call TRBD2 (6 bases). The CDR3 has 18 amino acids. Germline V lookup: CDR1 SNHLY, CDR2 FYNNEI. V was pared by 6 bases and J by 3 bases, with 21 bases between. CDR3 region: CASRTGLTALDGANVLTF. The CDR3 DNA reads as TGTGCCAGCAGGACGGGACTGACCGCTCTGGATGGGGCCAACGTCCTGACTTTC. Drawing the rest from reference TRBV2 and TRBJ2-6, the complete variable domain is EPEVTQTPSHQVTQMGQEVILRCVPISNHLYFYWYRQILGQKVEFLVSFYNNEISEKSEIFDDQFSVERPDGSNFTLKIRSTKLEDSAMYFCASRTGLTALDGANVLTFGAGSRLTVL.

The chain carries TRBV11-2 and TRBJ1-2; 8 bases agree with TRBD1. Trimming removed 0 bases from V and 8 bases from J; junction bases left unmatched: 5. This CDR3 has 14 residues. Per germline, CDR1 SGHAT and CDR2 FQNNGV. Written as DNA, the CDR3 is TGTGCCAGCAGCTTAGATCCAGGGGGCTGCGGCTACACCTTC. Protein product: CASSLDPGGCGYTF.

The gene calls are TRBV7-3 and TRBJ2-7; 14 bases are a match to TRBD2. With V trimmed by 4 bases and J by 0 bases, 23 bases remained unmatched. Germline V gives CDR1 SGHTA, CDR2 FQGTGA. The CDR3 loop spans 23 amino acids. CDR3 in amino acids: CASSSTLRDRGTSGSGASYEQYF. DNA of the CDR3: TGTGCCAGCAGCTCCACGCTACGGGACAGAGGGACTAGCGGGAGTGGGGCCTCCTACGAGCAGTACTTC.

This clonotype was recorded a few times. CDR3 sequence reads: CASSLSGADSREQYF. The CDR3 nucleotides read TGTGCCAGCAGCTTAAGTGGGGCGGATTCTAGGGAGCAGTACTTC. V is TRBV7-3 and J is TRBJ2-5, with D perhaps TRBD1 or TRBD2 (5 bases each). Trimming shortened V by 1 base and J by 11 bases, and 20 bases separated the two germline ends. In germline, CDR1 is SGHTA, CDR2 FQGTGA. This CDR3 is 15 amino acids long.

The chain combines TRBV27 with TRBJ1-1; possible D gene TRBD1, 5 bases. The CDR3 has 16 residues. Looked up from germline, CDR1 is MNHEY and CDR2 is SMNVEV (reference sequence). Deletions cut 2 bases from V and 1 base from J, with 14 bases between. The CDR3 is CASSLMGQGENTEAFF. DNA for the CDR3: TGTGCCAGCAGTTTAATGGGGCAGGGAGAGAACACTGAAGCTTTCTTT.

A word on this clonotype: One junction end disagrees with the germline gene, perhaps due to a read error. The V call is TRBV7-7, the J call TRBJ2-5; no clear D. This CDR3 is built from 13 residues. Germline V CDR1 and CDR2: SSHAT, FNYEAQ (reference sequence). In nucleotides, the CDR3 is TGTGCTAGCAGCTTCTCCAGCCAAGAGACCCAGTACTTC. Its protein product is CASSFSSQETQYF.

This clonotype was found a few times. The chain has TRBV21-1 and TRBJ2-7; TRBD2 is the table's D call, not checked against the DNA. TRBV21-1 is a recognized pseudogene. The CDR3 length is 19 residues. The CDR3 bases are TGTGCCAGCAGCCCCCTCCCACGGCTAGCGGGAGACTATGACTACGAGCAGTACTTC. This sequence encodes CASSPLPRLAGDYDYEQYF.

This chain joins TRBV5-1 and TRBJ1-1, with 8 bases aligning to TRBD1. V lost 4 bases and J lost 5; bases outside the gene matches: 10. The germline CDR1 and CDR2 sequences are SGHRS and YFSETQ. The CDR3 consists of 15 residues. CDR3 DNA sequence: TGCGCCAGCAGCGCTACGACAGGGGCGAGAACTGAAGCTTTCTTT. Translated, it gives CASSATTGARTEAFF. The whole variable domain, remainder taken from reference TRBV5-1 and TRBJ1-1, is KAGVTQTPRYLIKTRGQQVTLSCSPISGHRSVSWYQQTPGQGLQFLFEYFSETQRNKGNFPGRFSGRQFSNSRSEMNVSTLELGDSALYLCASSATTGARTEAFFGQGTRLTVV.

This clonotype was seen a few times. The chain recombines TRBV29-1 with TRBJ2-7; D not resolved. The CDR3 contains 12 residues. Trimming took off 4 bases at V and 3 bases at J, with 10 bases between the two ends. Looked up from germline, CDR1 is SQVTM and CDR2 is ANQGSEA. The CDR3 DNA is TGCAGCGTTGTAGCAGGTAACTACGAGCAGTACTTC. Translating gives CSVVAGNYEQYF.

The chain employs TRBV3-1 and TRBJ1-1; D possibly corresponds to TRBD1 (5 bases). CDR3 length: 15 residues. The V gene lost 3 bases and the J gene lost 6 bases, with 17 bases spanning the gap. From germline, CDR1 is LGHDT and CDR2 YNNKEL (reference sequence). CDR3 DNA sequence: TGTGCCAGCAGCCAGAGGGGCAGGATTTTGGCTGAAGCTTTCTTT. This codes for CASSQRGRILAEAFF.

This chain links TRBV5-1 with TRBJ2-1; 9 positions agree with TRBD1. From germline, CDR1 is SGHRS and CDR2 YFSETQ. The CDR3 extends over 15 amino acids. The J segment lost 6 bases and the V segment lost 0 bases, leaving 4 bases of the junction unmatched. The CDR3 sequence: CASSLGDRESNEQFF. CDR3 coding DNA: TGCGCCAGCAGCTTGGGGGACAGGGAAAGCAATGAGCAGTTCTTC.

This clonotype was observed a handful of times. The chain joins TRBV19 to TRBJ2-5; TRBD1 aligns across 9 bases. Germline V lookup: CDR1 LNHDA, CDR2 SQIVND (reference sequence). The CDR3 extends over 16 amino acids. The V gene end was trimmed by 1 base and the J gene end by 11 bases; junction bases not matched to a gene: 14. In DNA, the CDR3 is TGTGCCAGTAGTATAGTGGCGGGACAGGGTTTTAATGAGCAGTACTTC. Protein product: CASSIVAGQGFNEQYF.

This chain connects TRBV2 to TRBJ2-6; the D is unclear. CDR1 is SNHLY, CDR2 FYNNEI, per germline. This CDR3 region has 16 residues. Deletions cut 5 bases from V and 0 bases from J, with 11 bases between. In nucleotides, the CDR3 is TGTGCCAGCAGTTTTGACGGCAGCTCTGGGGCCAACGTCCTGACTTTC. As protein: CASSFDGSSGANVLTF.

The gene calls are TRBV12-3 or TRBV12-4 and TRBJ2-3; D unresolved. The V end lost 2 bases, the J end lost 4 bases, and 16 bases lay between the germline ends. This CDR3 has 16 amino acids. Written as DNA, the CDR3 is TGTGCCAGCAGTTTACACCGAGGCTTAGCCGCAGATACGCAGTATTTT. Amino acid sequence: CASSLHRGLAADTQYF.

The genes are TRBV20-1 and TRBJ2-5; D not certain. The germline CDR1 and CDR2 sequences are DFQATT and SNEGSKA (reference sequence). This CDR3 has 14 amino acids. Trimming cost V 2 bases and J 1 base, with 11 bases left between them. For the CDR3, the DNA is TGCAGTGCTAGATCCGAGCAGGCCCAAGAGACCCAGTACTTC. Its protein product is CSARSEQAQETQYF.

This clonotype was counted only a few times. The V call is TRBV4-3, the J call TRBJ2-1, with D perhaps matching TRBD2 (5 bases). This CDR3 is built from 16 residues. Germline values: CDR1 LGHNA, CDR2 YSLEER. The V end lost 3 bases, the J end lost 0 bases, and 12 bases lay between the germline ends. Written as DNA, the CDR3 is TGCGCCAGCAGCCAGTCGGGCGGAGGCTCCTACAATGAGCAGTTCTTC. Translation: CASSQSGGGSYNEQFF.